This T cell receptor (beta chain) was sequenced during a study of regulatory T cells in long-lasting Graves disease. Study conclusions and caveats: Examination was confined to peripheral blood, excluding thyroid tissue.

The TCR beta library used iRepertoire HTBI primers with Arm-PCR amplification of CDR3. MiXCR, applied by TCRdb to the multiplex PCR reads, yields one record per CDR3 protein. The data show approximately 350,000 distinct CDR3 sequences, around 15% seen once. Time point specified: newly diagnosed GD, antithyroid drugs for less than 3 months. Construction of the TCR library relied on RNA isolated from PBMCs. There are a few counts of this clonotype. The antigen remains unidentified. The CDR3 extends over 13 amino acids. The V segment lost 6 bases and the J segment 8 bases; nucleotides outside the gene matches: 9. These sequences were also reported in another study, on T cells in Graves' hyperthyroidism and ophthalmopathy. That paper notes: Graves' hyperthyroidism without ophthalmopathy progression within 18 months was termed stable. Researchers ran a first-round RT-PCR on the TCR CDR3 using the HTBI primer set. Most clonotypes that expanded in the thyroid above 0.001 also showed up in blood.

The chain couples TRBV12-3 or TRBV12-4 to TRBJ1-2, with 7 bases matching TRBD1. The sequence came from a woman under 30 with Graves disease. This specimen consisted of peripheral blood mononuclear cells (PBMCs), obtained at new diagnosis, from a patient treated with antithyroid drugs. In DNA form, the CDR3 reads TGTGCCAGCAGCTCCGACAGGGTGGGGGGCTACACCTTC. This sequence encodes CASSSDRVGGYTF.